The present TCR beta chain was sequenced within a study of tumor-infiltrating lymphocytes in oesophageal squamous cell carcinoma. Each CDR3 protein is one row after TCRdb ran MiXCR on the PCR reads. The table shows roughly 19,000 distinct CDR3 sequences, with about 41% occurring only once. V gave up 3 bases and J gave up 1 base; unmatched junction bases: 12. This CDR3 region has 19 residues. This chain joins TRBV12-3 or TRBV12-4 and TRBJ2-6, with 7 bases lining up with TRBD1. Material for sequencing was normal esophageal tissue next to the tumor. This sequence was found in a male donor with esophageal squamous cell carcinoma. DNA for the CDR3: TGTGCCAGCAGTTTTAGGGGGCTGAGCCCGTTTTCTGGGGCCAACGTCCTGACTTTC. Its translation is CASSFRGLSPFSGANVLTF.